Below, 15 T cell receptor beta chains from the same sample are listed, as sequenced in a study of molecular identifiers for immune sequencing clone quantification. TCRdb called the PCR reads again in MiXCR, with one record for every CDR3 protein. The sample holds a few hundred thousand distinct CDR3 sequences; over 20% are singletons and the top ten take approximately 0.74%. Sequenced sample: naive CD8+ T cells from blood, with Jurkat cell RNA spiked in. Described subset: FACS-sorted CD8+CD4-CCR7+CD45RA+ naive T cells. The receptors stem from a human donor in good health. Some libraries in this study had Jurkat cell RNA spiked in.

This clonotype has only a few counts. This chain links TRBV5-5 with TRBJ2-5; maybe TRBD2 (5 bases). This CDR3 has 14 amino acids. CDR1 SGHKS and CDR2 YYEKEE come from the germline V gene (reference sequence). With 4 bases removed from V and 1 base from J, the gap between germline ends came to 11 bases. CDR3 region: CASSPADGQETQYF. The CDR3 nucleotides read TGTGCCAGCAGCCCAGCGGACGGCCAAGAGACCCAGTACTTC. The complete variable domain, with remaining parts taken from reference TRBV5-5 and TRBJ2-5, reads DAGVTQSPTHLIKTRGQQVTLRCSPISGHKSVSWYQQVLGQGPQFIFQYYEKEERGRGNFPDRFSARQFPNYSSELNVNALLLGDSALYLCASSPADGQETQYFGPGTRLLVL.

This clonotype was seen a handful of times. V and J are TRBV6-2 or TRBV6-3 and TRBJ2-6; unclear D gene. Looked up from germline, CDR1 is MNHEY and CDR2 is SVGEGT. Trimming left V 8 bases short and J 0 bases short, with 11 bases between. The CDR3 has 15 residues. Written as DNA, the CDR3 is TGTGCCAGCCGGGCTTTACCCTCTGGGGCCAACGTCCTGACTTTC. It encodes CASRALPSGANVLTF.

On this clonotype: Just one base apart from a much larger clone, this may be a read error. The chain links TRBV4-3 to TRBJ2-7; 9 bases agree with TRBD2. CDR1 is LGHNA, CDR2 YSLEER, per germline. The CDR3 covers 17 residues. Here the CDR3 reads CASSQGFQREVPYDQYF. CDR3 in DNA: TGCGCCAGCAGCCAAGGGTTTCAGCGGGAGGTGCCCTACGATCAGTACTTC.

Notes on this clonotype: The junction and the germline gene differ at one end; a read error may be behind it. The V gene is TRBV13, the J gene TRBJ1-1; D unclear. This CDR3 region has 14 residues. From germline, CDR1 is PRHDT and CDR2 FYEKMQ (reference sequence). The DNA for the CDR3 is TGTGCCAGCAGCCGAGGGTTTTCAGACACTGGAGCTTTCTTT. Translating gives CASSRGFSDTGAFF.

In this sample, this clonotype turned up a few times. The rearrangement links TRBV4-1 to TRBJ1-2; D remains unclear. Germline V lookup: CDR1 MGHRA, CDR2 YSYEKL. The CDR3 covers 15 residues. Trimming pared 3 bases from V and 7 bases from J, leaving 18 bases between. In DNA, the CDR3 is TGCGCCAGCAGCCAGATACGGTACGAGGATGCTGGCTACACCTTC. The encoded protein is CASSQIRYEDAGYTF.

This clonotype showed up many times. The chain combines TRBV7-9 with TRBJ2-4; TRBD1 is a possible D gene (5 bases). The CDR3 spans 14 residues. Germline assignment: CDR1 SEHNR and CDR2 FQNEAQ (reference sequence). Between the trimmed V and J ends, which lost 1 base and 13 bases, there was a span of 17 bases. In DNA, the CDR3 is TGTGCCAGCAGCTTAGTCGTGCAGGGCCAGGAACAGTACTTC. Translation: CASSLVVQGQEQYF.

With respect to this clonotype: The CDR3 ends on some other residue instead of the conserved phenylalanine or tryptophan, so this is likely a read error. The chain has TRBV5-6 and TRBJ1-5, with D maybe TRBD1 (5 bases). This CDR3 spans 12 amino acids. Germline V gene data show CDR1 as SGHDT and CDR2 as YYEEEE. Between the trimmed V and J ends, which lost 7 bases and 4 bases, there was a span of 9 bases. The CDR3 DNA reads TGTGCCAGCCATTGGGGGAATCAGCCCCAGCATCTT. Amino acids: CASHWGNQPQHL.

This clonotype has only a few counts. J is TRBJ2-3 and V is TRBV27; 10 bases are a match to TRBD2. Germline CDR1 MNHEY, CDR2 SMNVEV (reference sequence). The J segment lost 5 bases and the V segment lost 5 bases, leaving 7 bases of the junction unmatched. The CDR3 runs 15 residues. CDR3 DNA: TGTGCCAGCAGTCCCGCTAGCGGGGGTCAAGATACGCAGTATTTT. It is translated as CASSPASGGQDTQYF.

The chain recombines TRBV29-1 with TRBJ2-7, with 9 bases lining up with TRBD1. J lost 4 bases, V lost 1 base, and 5 bases had no gene match. The CDR3 has 14 residues. The V gene's germline CDR1 is SQVTM and CDR2 ANQGSEA. The CDR3 nucleotides are TGCAGCGTTGAAGCCGACAGGGGGGTGTACGAGCAGTACTTC. It specifies CSVEADRGVYEQYF.

Worth noting for this clonotype: A much more abundant neighbour one base away suggests this may be a read error. This CDR3 fails to terminate in the conserved phenylalanine or tryptophan, so it likely reflects a read error. The rearrangement joins TRBV2 to TRBJ1-1; 12 bases line up with TRBD1. The germline gives CDR1 SNHLY, CDR2 FYNNEI. The CDR3 loop spans 16 amino acids. The ends lost 6 bases at V and 7 bases at J; junction bases unmatched: 12. CDR3 nucleotide sequence: TGTGCCAGCAGCGGGTTACCGGGACAGGGGGCCCATGAAGCTTTCCTT. Its protein product is CASSGLPGQGAHEAFL.

A few counts support this clonotype. This sequence joins TRBV4-2 and TRBJ1-2; no clear D. V lost 3 bases to trimming and J lost 1 base, with 9 bases between them. This CDR3 is built from 14 residues. Looked up from germline, CDR1 is LGHNA and CDR2 is YNFKEQ. The CDR3 sequence is CASSQRTSNYGYTF. CDR3 nucleotide sequence: TGTGCCAGCAGCCAGCGTACAAGTAACTATGGCTACACCTTC.

This clonotype showed up just a few times. The chain links TRBV19 to TRBJ2-7, with 8 positions matching TRBD1. Germline loops: CDR1 LNHDA, CDR2 SQIVND (reference sequence). The ends lost 3 bases at V and 2 bases at J; junction bases unmatched: 6. The CDR3 is made up of 15 amino acids. The CDR3 nucleotides are TGTGCCAGTAGTATGTCTCCGGGACAGGCCTACGAGCAGTACTTC. Amino acid sequence: CASSMSPGQAYEQYF.

V gene TRBV4-3 combines with J gene TRBJ1-5; D is perhaps TRBD1 (6 bases). This CDR3 is 18 amino acids long. From germline, CDR1 is LGHNA and CDR2 YSLEER. Trimming pared 0 bases from V and 2 bases from J, leaving 17 bases between. In DNA, the CDR3 is TGCGCCAGCAGCCAAGATTTCACTACGGGGGCTGGCAATCAGCCCCAGCATTTT. It yields the protein CASSQDFTTGAGNQPQHF.

V is TRBV2 and J is TRBJ2-1, with D perhaps matching TRBD1 (6 bases). Germline CDR1 is SNHLY and CDR2 is FYNNEI. V lost 0 bases and J 4 bases, leaving 10 bases between the germline ends. The CDR3 is 15 residues long. CDR3 sequence reads: CASSEARQGYNEQFF. The CDR3 bases are TGTGCCAGCAGTGAAGCAAGGCAGGGGTACAATGAGCAGTTCTTC.

To note about this clonotype: One end of the junction is discordant with germline, which a read error may explain. This chain joins TRBV19 and TRBJ2-7, with TRBD2 matching 9 bases. Looked up from germline, CDR1 is LNHDA and CDR2 is SQIVND (reference sequence). This CDR3 region has 14 residues. This CDR3 reads CVSSIAAGGTEQYF. The CDR3, as DNA: TGTGTCAGTAGTATCGCAGCGGGGGGTACTGAGCAGTACTTC. The whole variable domain, filled in from reference TRBV19 and TRBJ2-7, reads DGGITQSPKYLFRKEGQNVTLSCEQNLNHDAMYWYRQDPGQGLRLIYYSQIVNDFQKGDIAEGYSVSREKKESFPLTVTSAQKNPTAFYLCVSSIAAGGTEQYFGPGTRLTVT.